The 20 T cell receptor beta chains below all came from one sample that was sequenced in a study of blood T cell repertoires in COVID-19. The protocol was immunoSEQ multiplex PCR, while the TCRdb copy is restricted to in-frame clones and leaves out a portion. In the table there are around 170,000 clones, roughly 80% of which are singletons. Material: peripheral blood. These receptors were collected from a human donor in a cohort sampled during active COVID-19.

The chain couples TRBV2 to TRBJ2-5; 7 nucleotides agree with TRBD2. The germline V gene encodes CDR1 SNHLY and CDR2 FYNNEI. V was clipped by 4 bases and J by 5 bases; unmatched bases: 10. This CDR3 comprises 15 residues. The CDR3 region has the DNA TGTGCCAGCAGTGGGCTCGGCGGGAGTTGGGAGACCCAGTACTTC. Its protein product is CASSGLGGSWETQYF.

This chain uses TRBV6-5 with TRBJ2-7, with a possible D match to TRBD1 (6 bases). CDR3 length: 15 residues. With 4 bases removed from V and 4 bases from J, the gap between germline ends came to 17 bases. The germline V gene has CDR1 MNHEY and CDR2 SVGAGI. The CDR3 DNA sequence: TGTGCCAGCAGTTTCCAGCCAAGGGGGTATTACGAGCAGTACTTC. The encoded protein is CASSFQPRGYYEQYF.

There are a few counts of this clone. The gene calls are TRBV6-2 or TRBV6-3 and TRBJ2-5; 7 positions match TRBD1. The CDR3 consists of 16 residues. J gave up 5 bases and V 5 bases, and 14 bases lay outside the gene matches. The germline gives CDR1 MNHEY, CDR2 SVGEGT. CDR3 region: CASSMTLGQKWETQYF. The CDR3 nucleotides read TGTGCCAGCAGTATGACTCTGGGACAGAAGTGGGAGACCCAGTACTTC.

DNA for the CDR3: TGTGCCAGCTCTCCTGGGGGACAGGGATTAGGCGAGCAGTACTTC. Residues: CASSPGGQGLGEQYF. J is TRBJ2-7 and V is TRBV18; 9 bases agree with TRBD1. The V gene's germline CDR1 is KGHSH and CDR2 LQKENI. The CDR3 consists of 15 residues. Trimming took 6 bases from V and 6 from J; bases not matched to a gene: 12.

This rearrangement joins TRBV10-3 to TRBJ2-7, with TRBD2 matching over 11 bases. Germline V gives CDR1 ENHRY, CDR2 SYGVKD. CDR3 size: 14 residues. The junction had 9 bases not matched to a gene; V was cut back by 4 bases and J by 10 bases. The CDR3 loop is CAISGGSGGVEQYF. The CDR3, as DNA: TGTGCCATCAGTGGGGGTAGCGGGGGGGTTGAACAGTACTTC.

The CDR3 region is CASRLLAGPADTQYF. The CDR3 region has the DNA TGTGCCAGCAGACTACTAGCGGGGCCGGCAGATACGCAGTATTTT. J is TRBJ2-3 and V is TRBV5-6, with TRBD2 matching 10 bases. Germline lookup yields CDR1 SGHDT and CDR2 YYEEEE. J lost 4 bases, V lost 5 bases, and 7 bases had no gene match. The CDR3 extends over 15 amino acids.

The genes are TRBV9 and TRBJ2-1, with 11 bases fitting TRBD2. CDR3 length equals 15 residues. The germline gives CDR1 SGDLS, CDR2 YYNGEE. V dropped 5 bases and J dropped 6; count of bases not matched to a gene: 7. CDR3 sequence reads: CASSATSGSFNEQFF. The CDR3 DNA reads TGTGCCAGCAGTGCAACTAGCGGGAGTTTCAATGAGCAGTTCTTC.

V is TRBV7-4 and J is TRBJ2-3; D remains ambiguous. Germline V lookup: CDR1 SGHVT, CDR2 SQSDAQ. The CDR3 contains 13 residues. V lost 5 bases and J lost 2, with 8 bases in between. CDR3 region: CASSGDATDTQYF. The CDR3 DNA follows: TGTGCCAGCAGCGGAGATGCCACAGATACGCAGTATTTT.

The V gene is TRBV7-9, the J gene TRBJ1-4; 7 bases line up with TRBD1. Germline-derived CDR1 and CDR2 are SEHNR and FQNEAQ (reference sequence). V was clipped by 6 bases and J by 7 bases; unmatched bases: 8. The CDR3 contains 14 residues. The CDR3 nucleotides read TGTGCCAGCAGTTTACAGGGGATTCGTGAAAAACTGTTTTTT. Translation: CASSLQGIREKLFF.

The chain has TRBV7-2 and TRBJ2-7; TRBD2 agrees at 7 bases. CDR1 SGHTA and CDR2 FQGNSA come from the germline V gene. After removal of 3 bases from V and 0 bases from J, the junction contained 5 bases not matched to a gene. CDR3 size: 15 residues. This CDR3 reads CASSFQRGTSYEQYF. The CDR3 nucleotides are TGTGCCAGCAGCTTTCAGCGGGGCACCTCCTACGAGCAGTACTTC.

This clone was picked up one time. The rearrangement uses TRBV3-1 (or the pseudogene TRBV3-2) and TRBJ2-3; D is perhaps TRBD1 (6 bases). Germline CDR1 LGHDT, CDR2 YNNKEL (reference sequence). The CDR3 has 18 amino acids. V was cut by 5 bases and J by 1 base, with 22 bases left in between. CDR3 region: CASSKRRQADWGTDTQYF. The DNA for the CDR3 is TGTGCCAGCAGCAAGCGAAGACAGGCGGACTGGGGCACAGATACGCAGTATTTT.

This clone was seen more than once but under ten times. The germline gene is not matched at one end of the junction; a read error may be the cause. In DNA form, the CDR3 reads TGTGCTAGCAGCTTAGGACAGGGGGCGCCCAATGAGCAGTTCTTC. It encodes CASSLGQGAPNEQFF. The genes are TRBV7-7 and TRBJ2-1; TRBD1 matches at 11 bases. This CDR3 contains 15 residues. Germline CDR1 and CDR2: SSHAT and FNYEAQ (reference sequence).

The chain has TRBV4-3 and TRBJ2-7; 7 bases are a match to TRBD1. The CDR3 covers 18 residues. Germline CDR1 reads LGHNA; CDR2 reads YSLEER. J lost 5 bases, V lost 0 bases, and 16 bases had no gene match. CDR3 nucleotide sequence: TGCGCCAGCAGCCAAGATATGAAGCTCAAAACAGGGGCGGACGAGCAGTACTTC. Protein: CASSQDMKLKTGADEQYF.

The V gene is TRBV3-1 (or the pseudogene TRBV3-2), the J gene TRBJ2-1; D is uncertain. The CDR3 sequence is 14 residues long. Trimming took off 4 bases at V and 3 bases at J, with 10 bases between the two ends. The germline gives CDR1 LGHDT, CDR2 YNNKEL (reference sequence). The CDR3 DNA sequence: TGTGCCAGCAGCCGAACAGCAGTCTACAATGAGCAGTTCTTC. It encodes CASSRTAVYNEQFF.

This clone is a singleton in its sample. The chain employs TRBV27 and TRBJ1-3, with D possibly being TRBD1 (6 bases). The CDR3 is 17 residues long. CDR1 and CDR2 (germline): MNHEY, SMNVEV (reference sequence). V lost 6 bases and J lost 0, with 18 bases in between. The CDR3: CASSPRKGVLSGNTIYF. As DNA, the CDR3 is TGTGCCAGCAGCCCCCGAAAGGGGGTCCTCTCTGGAAACACCATATATTTT.

The rearrangement joins TRBV28 to TRBJ1-5, with TRBD1 matching over 7 bases. The CDR3 spans 20 residues. J was trimmed by 0 bases and V by 3 bases; bases with no gene match: 17. Germline assignment: CDR1 MDHEN and CDR2 SYDVKM. Here the CDR3 reads CASSLPAARGESYSNQPQHF. The CDR3 bases are TGTGCCAGCAGTTTGCCCGCGGCCAGGGGGGAAAGTTATAGCAATCAGCCCCAGCATTTT.

This sequence joins TRBV6-6 and TRBJ1-6, with D uncertain. Trimming shortened V by 2 bases and J by 7 bases, and 9 bases separated the two germline ends. This CDR3 is built from 14 residues. Germline-derived CDR1 and CDR2 are MNHNY and SVGAGI (reference sequence). The CDR3 coding sequence is TGTGCCAGCAGTTACGAGACGGAGAATTCACCCCTCCACTTT. Amino acid sequence: CASSYETENSPLHF.

V and J are TRBV27 and TRBJ2-7; D is perhaps TRBD1 (6 bases). Germline CDR1 and CDR2: MNHEY and SMNVEV (reference sequence). The V gene lost 5 bases and the J gene lost 6 bases, with 20 bases spanning the gap. The CDR3 contains 15 residues. The CDR3 loop is CASSPSGAALGEQYF. The CDR3 nucleotides are TGTGCCAGCAGTCCATCAGGGGCCGCCTTGGGCGAGCAGTACTTC.

The V gene is TRBV3-1 (or the pseudogene TRBV3-2), the J gene TRBJ1-2, with D tentatively TRBD1 (6 bases). V shed 0 bases and J shed 8 bases, with 13 bases lying between them. The germline V gene encodes CDR1 LGHDT and CDR2 YNNKEL (reference sequence). The CDR3 spans 14 residues. This CDR3 reads CASSQDGGAGGYTF. In DNA, the CDR3 is TGTGCCAGCAGCCAAGATGGGGGGGCCGGCGGCTACACCTTC.

V gene TRBV15 combines with J gene TRBJ2-4; 7 bases align to TRBD2. The V gene end was trimmed by 5 bases and the J gene end by 1 base; junction bases not matched to a gene: 11. The CDR3 sequence is 17 residues long. The germline V gene encodes CDR1 LNHNV and CDR2 YYDKDF (reference sequence). CDR3 sequence reads: CATSFWGEGMAKNIQYF. CDR3 DNA sequence: TGTGCCACCAGCTTCTGGGGGGAGGGGATGGCCAAAAACATTCAGTACTTC.